What follows are 9 T cell receptor beta chains derived from one specimen sequenced in a study of CD8+CD57+ T cells in acquired aplastic anemia. According to the study, genomic DNA was the template for TCR beta VDJ and CDR3 profiling. TCRdb re-called the reads with MiXCR, one entry per CDR3 protein. This sample has more than 150,000 distinct CDR3 sequences, with 45% to 60% found just once. Sequencing was done on patients that had shown CD8+CD57+ cell expansion by flow cytometry. Material for sequencing was sorted CD4+, CD8+, or CD8+CD57+ T cells (not recorded which) from PBMCs. These receptor sequences come from a human donor with aplastic anemia.

The gene calls are TRBV7-9 and TRBJ2-4, with 8 bases fitting TRBD1. V dropped 5 bases and J dropped 0; count of bases not matched to a gene: 6. The CDR3 has 16 amino acids. Germline V CDR1 and CDR2: SEHNR, FQNEAQ (reference sequence). This CDR3 is CASSPGQGLAKNIQYF. For the CDR3, the DNA is TGTGCCAGCAGCCCAGGACAGGGTTTAGCCAAAAACATTCAGTACTTC.

The chain is built from TRBV12-3 or TRBV12-4 and TRBJ2-2, with 12 bases aligning to TRBD1. This CDR3 has 15 residues. Losses at the gene ends were 4 bases for V and 8 bases for J; bases not matched to a gene: 5. The CDR3 DNA is TGTGCCAGCAGTTCGGGGACAGGGGGCAAAGGGGAGCTGTTTTTT. Amino acids: CASSSGTGGKGELFF.

This clonotype was picked up a small number of times. The chain is built from TRBV25-1 and TRBJ1-6; maybe TRBD1 (5 bases). V lost 6 bases and J lost 10, with 16 bases in between. In germline, CDR1 is MGHDK, CDR2 SYGVNS. This CDR3 region has 14 residues. CDR3 nucleotides: TGTGCCAGCAGGGCGAGGGATCAGGGCTCACCCCTCCACTTT. Residues: CASRARDQGSPLHF.

V is TRBV2 and J is TRBJ2-7; D not resolved. The CDR3 has 14 amino acids. V lost 6 bases and J lost 2, with 14 bases in between. The germline V gene has CDR1 SNHLY and CDR2 FYNNEI. CDR3 protein: CASSLKQEPYEQYF. CDR3 in DNA: TGTGCCAGCAGCTTGAAGCAGGAGCCCTACGAGCAGTACTTC.

The chain uses TRBV7-3 and TRBJ2-4; 8 nucleotides match TRBD2. CDR3 length: 21 amino acids. Trimming removed 2 bases from V and 0 bases from J; junction bases left unmatched: 18. Germline V lookup: CDR1 SGHTA, CDR2 FQGTGA. CDR3 sequence (DNA): TGTGCCAGCAGCTTAGTATTCCCGGGACTAGACCTACAACTAGCCAAAAACATTCAGTACTTC. Its translation is CASSLVFPGLDLQLAKNIQYF.

This clonotype was counted between two and nine times. This rearrangement joins TRBV10-3 to TRBJ2-3, with TRBD2 matching 14 bases. Trimming at V came to 5 bases and at J to 5 bases, leaving 9 bases not matched to a gene. The CDR3 is 17 residues long. Germline V CDR1 and CDR2: ENHRY, SYGVKD. The CDR3 sequence: CAISKTSGGASGDTQYF. For the CDR3, the DNA is TGTGCCATCAGTAAGACTAGCGGGGGGGCCTCTGGAGATACGCAGTATTTT.

The table lists this clonotype with a count of one. The V and J genes are TRBV5-1 and TRBJ2-7; D is ambiguous. From germline, CDR1 is SGHRS and CDR2 YFSETQ. V dropped 8 bases and J dropped 1 base, with 13 bases sitting between them. The CDR3 has 13 residues. Here the CDR3 DNA reads TGCGCCAGTCCAGCTACAGATTCCTACGAGCAGTACTTC. Its protein is CASPATDSYEQYF. Variable domain in full (rest from reference TRBV5-1 and TRBJ2-7): KAGVTQTPRYLIKTRGQQVTLSCSPISGHRSVSWYQQTPGQGLQFLFEYFSETQRNKGNFPGRFSGRQFSNSRSEMNVSTLELGDSALYLCASPATDSYEQYFGPGTRLTVT.

This clonotype was recorded only once. DNA for the CDR3: TGTGCCAGCAGCGTAGTCCAGGGGACTGAAGCTTTCTTT. Its translation is CASSVVQGTEAFF. V and J are TRBV9 and TRBJ1-1; possible D gene TRBD1, 6 bases. CDR1 and CDR2 from the germline V gene are SGDLS and YYNGEE. Trimming cost V 0 bases and J 5 bases, with 8 bases left between them. The CDR3 loop spans 13 amino acids.

This chain uses TRBV9 with TRBJ2-5, with a possible D match to TRBD1 (5 bases). Germline values: CDR1 SGDLS, CDR2 YYNGEE. The CDR3 loop spans 13 amino acids. Trimming removed 0 bases at V and 5 bases at J, with 8 bases between. CDR3 bases: TGTGCCAGCAGCGTAGCTCAGGGCGAGACCCAGTACTTC. Amino acids: CASSVAQGETQYF.